The present T cell receptor (beta chain) was sequenced within a study of cytomegalovirus exposure and HLA in healthy donors. Germline V gene data show CDR1 as SGHTA and CDR2 as FQGNSA. The length of the CDR3 is 17 residues. V shed 1 base, J shed 4 bases, and the junction held 7 bases outside the gene matches. This clone occurred once. Its specificity is not known. Study-wide results and limits: Researchers catalogued about 150 TCR beta chains as cytomegalovirus-associated. About 87% or about 30% of the time was how often most TCR beta V segments were productive, according to an earlier analysis. The presence/absence work took it that sequencing depth was about the same across donors.

The PCR was carried out with 60 Vbeta primers and 13 Jbeta primers. Sequencing used immunoSEQ multiplex PCR; TCRdb keeps in-frame clones, though not all of them. The sample contains some 150,000 clones, around 77% of which appear only once. The chain links TRBV7-2 to TRBJ2-1, with 10 nucleotides matching TRBD2. This clonotype originated in a man in his sixties in good health and CMV-seronegative. The sequencing sample was made of PBMCs. CDR3: CASSLVNQRGGYNEQFF. The CDR3 nucleotides are TGTGCCAGCAGCTTAGTCAACCAGCGGGGGGGATACAATGAGCAGTTCTTC. Drawing the rest from reference TRBV7-2 and TRBJ2-1, the complete variable domain is GAGVSQSPSNKVTEKGKDVELRCDPISGHTALYWYRQSLGQGLEFLIYFQGNSAPDKSGLPSDRFSAERTGGSVSTLTIQRTQQEDSAVYLCASSLVNQRGGYNEQFFGPGTRLTVL.